Listed below are T cell receptor beta chains from one sample, sequenced in a study of beta chain features in type 1 diabetes. TCRdb's copy holds only in-frame clones and misses some; the assay was immunoSEQ multiplex PCR. Of 500,000 to 800,000 clones listed, about an eighth are singletons. Sequenced input: naive CD4+ T cells from blood. The receptors stem from a man aged 30 to 39 with type 1 diabetes. Both conserved end residues are part of each CDR3. Fields, in order: J gene, clone size, D gene, V gene, CDR3 DNA, CDR3 protein. The D gene is left open where the match is weak. Not all rows give a size; the values are once, few, many and, for expanded clones, a class.

j_call: TRBJ2-7
clone_size: .
d_call: .
v_call: TRBV5-1
cdr3_nt: TGCGCCAGCAGCTTGACAGGGTCCGGGAACGAGCAGTACTTC
cdr3_aa: CASSLTGSGNEQYF

j_call: TRBJ2-3
clone_size: .
d_call: TRBD1
v_call: TRBV7-9
cdr3_nt: TGTGCCAGCAGCCGGACCGGGACAGGGAGCACAGATACGCAGTATTTT
cdr3_aa: CASSRTGTGSTDTQYF

j_call: TRBJ1-2
clone_size: .
d_call: TRBD1
v_call: TRBV6-5
cdr3_nt: TGTGCCAGCAGTTACGGGGGACAGGGACTTAGTGGCTACACCTTC
cdr3_aa: CASSYGGQGLSGYTF

j_call: TRBJ2-4
clone_size: few
d_call: .
v_call: TRBV11-2
cdr3_nt: TGTGCCAGCAGCGAGGGTGTGATGAACATTCAGTACTTC
cdr3_aa: CASSEGVMNIQYF

j_call: TRBJ2-7
clone_size: .
d_call: .
v_call: TRBV10-3
cdr3_nt: TGTGCCATCAGTGAGTATTTGAGCTCGGGTGAGCAGTACTTC
cdr3_aa: CAISEYLSSGEQYF

j_call: TRBJ2-1
clone_size: few
d_call: TRBD1
v_call: TRBV5-1
cdr3_nt: TGCGCCAGCAGCTTGGCACGTAGGACAGGGCCCCATGAGCAGTTCTTC
cdr3_aa: CASSLARRTGPHEQFF

j_call: TRBJ1-3
clone_size: .
d_call: .
v_call: TRBV2
cdr3_nt: TGTGCCAGCAGTCAGACAGCGTCTGGAAACACCATATATTTT
cdr3_aa: CASSQTASGNTIYF

j_call: TRBJ1-5
clone_size: once
d_call: .
v_call: TRBV2
cdr3_nt: TGTGCCAGCAGCGTTGACAGATGGCCCCAGCATTTT
cdr3_aa: CASSVDRWPQHF

j_call: TRBJ2-1
clone_size: .
d_call: TRBD2
v_call: TRBV5-4
cdr3_nt: TGTGCCAGCAGCTTGCGGCTAGCGGGGAACGAGCAGTTCTTC
cdr3_aa: CASSLRLAGNEQFF

j_call: TRBJ2-2
clone_size: .
d_call: .
v_call: TRBV7-2
cdr3_nt: TGTGCCAGCAGCTTAGCAGAAAACACCGGGGAGCTGTTTTTT
cdr3_aa: CASSLAENTGELFF

j_call: TRBJ2-1
clone_size: .
d_call: TRBD1
v_call: TRBV5-1
cdr3_nt: TGCGCCAGCAGCTTGTTGGGACAGGACTACAATGAGCAGTTCTTC
cdr3_aa: CASSLLGQDYNEQFF

j_call: TRBJ2-7
clone_size: .
d_call: TRBD2
v_call: TRBV14
cdr3_nt: TGTGCCAGCAGCCTTGCTAGCGGGCGCTACTACGAGCAGTACTTC
cdr3_aa: CASSLASGRYYEQYF

j_call: TRBJ2-3
clone_size: .
d_call: .
v_call: TRBV2
cdr3_nt: TGTGCCAGCAGTGAAGGTCGGTCCACAGATACGCAGTATTTT
cdr3_aa: CASSEGRSTDTQYF